Listed below are T cell receptor beta chains from one sample, sequenced in a study of sequential checkpoint blockade in melanoma. Assay used: immunoSEQ multiplex PCR; TCRdb lists only in-frame clones, some missing. The sample yields about 28,000 clones, 85% to 90% seen once. The material sequenced was CD8+ T cells sorted from blood (inferred from file names), taken from a patient given nivolumab and ipilimumab in sequence. These receptors all stem from a human donor with melanoma. Each CDR3 is given with its conserved first and last residue. Fields, in order: V gene, D gene, J gene, clone size, CDR3 DNA, CDR3 protein. D genes are given only for firm matches. The size entry is marked missing in some rows and otherwise reads once, few, many or a size class.

TRBV13	.	TRBJ2-7	.	TGTGCCAGCAGCTTAGGAAGCACCTACGAGCAGTACTTC	CASSLGSTYEQYF
TRBV27	.	TRBJ1-1	.	TGTGCCAGCAGTCCCTCGACAGGATATATGAACACTGAAGCTTTCTTT	CASSPSTGYMNTEAFF
TRBV6-5	.	TRBJ1-1	.	TGTGCCAGCAGTTACATTACAGAGAACACTGAAGCTTTCTTT	CASSYITENTEAFF
TRBV28	.	TRBJ1-1	.	TGTGCCAGCAGCAGCGCATACCGGGGGGACCTGAACACTGAAGCTTTCTTT	CASSSAYRGDLNTEAFF
TRBV5-1	.	TRBJ1-2	.	TGCGCCAGCAGCTTCGGTAGTTACAGACCCGGCTACACCTTC	CASSFGSYRPGYTF
TRBV19	TRBD1	TRBJ1-1	.	TGTGCCAGTAGTATATGGGGACAGGGGAAAACTGAAGCTTTCTTT	CASSIWGQGKTEAFF
TRBV6-4	.	TRBJ2-1	.	TGTGCCAGCAGTGACTCTGGCCATCTGTTCTTC	CASSDSGHLFF
TRBV7-9	.	TRBJ2-3	.	TGTGCCAGCAGTTCGACAGGAGATACGCAGTATTTT	CASSSTGDTQYF
TRBV27	.	TRBJ2-7	.	TGTGCCAGCAGTCCCATCGACACATCGGAGCAGTACTTC	CASSPIDTSEQYF
TRBV27	TRBD1	TRBJ1-1	.	TGTGCCAGCAGTTTATATGGGACAGGGAGGTATCGGGGTGAAGCTTTCTTT	CASSLYGTGRYRGEAFF
TRBV7-2	.	TRBJ2-5	.	TGTGCCAGCAGCTTAGGATTACGACTGACCAAAGAGACCCAGTACTTC	CASSLGLRLTKETQYF
TRBV4-3	.	TRBJ2-7	.	TGCGCCAGCAGCCAAGAACCTAGTGCCTCCTACGAGCAGTACTTC	CASSQEPSASYEQYF
TRBV15	TRBD1	TRBJ1-4	.	TGTGCCACCGTAGGGCCGGGACAGGCGGTAATGAGAAATGAAAAACTGTTTTTT	CATVGPGQAVMRNEKLFF
TRBV21-1	.	TRBJ2-2	.	TGTGCCAGCAGCAGAGAACAGGGGGCTTGCACCGGGGAGCTGTTTTTT	CASSREQGACTGELFF
TRBV5-6	TRBD1	TRBJ1-5	.	TGTGCCAGCAGCTTAGGGACAGGAGGCAATCAGCCCCAGCATTTT	CASSLGTGGNQPQHF
TRBV9	TRBD1	TRBJ2-3	.	TGTGCCAGCAGCGTACAGGGGGCCTTCACAGATACGCAGTATTTT	CASSVQGAFTDTQYF
TRBV7-8	.	TRBJ2-2	.	TGTGCCAGCAGCTTTACGAACACCGGGGAGCTGTTTTTT	CASSFTNTGELFF
TRBV29-1	.	TRBJ2-1	.	TGCAGCGTTGTCTCCACGAGCTCCTACAATGAGCAGTTCTTC	CSVVSTSSYNEQFF
TRBV4-3	TRBD2	TRBJ2-1	.	TGCGCCAGCAGCCAATGGACTAGCGGGAGGGAGGAGCAGTTCTTC	CASSQWTSGREEQFF
TRBV5-1	.	TRBJ2-1	.	TGCGCCAGCAGCTCTGAACAGGCCACCTACAATGAGCAGTTCTTC	CASSSEQATYNEQFF
TRBV5-8	.	TRBJ1-1	once	TGTGCCAGCAGCCCTAAAGGGGGTGGTGTTGCTGAAGCTTTCTTT	CASSPKGGGVAEAFF
TRBV10-3	TRBD2	TRBJ2-1	.	TGTGCCATCGGGACTAGCGGGGTTAACAATGAGCAGTTCTTC	CAIGTSGVNNEQFF
TRBV28	.	TRBJ1-6	.	TGTGCCAGCAGCGGCAGGGGTGTATCACCCCTCCACTTT	CASSGRGVSPLHF
TRBV6-5	.	TRBJ2-5	.	TGTGCCAGCAGTCTCCGGACAGGGAGGGAAGAGACCCAGTACTTC	CASSLRTGREETQYF
TRBV10-3	.	TRBJ2-2	.	TGTGCCATCAAGGGAGGAGACGCGTACACCGGGGAGCTGTTTTTT	CAIKGGDAYTGELFF
TRBV29-1	TRBD1	TRBJ2-6	.	TGCAGCGGAGACAGGGTAACGAGTTCTGGGGCCAACGTCCTGACTTTC	CSGDRVTSSGANVLTF
TRBV4-2	.	TRBJ1-3	few	TGTGCCAGCAGCACCCGGACGGACTACTCTGGAAACACCATATATTTT	CASSTRTDYSGNTIYF
TRBV11-2	.	TRBJ1-1	.	TGTGCCAGCAGCTTAGCCCCACAGGGGAACACTGAAGCTTTCTTT	CASSLAPQGNTEAFF
TRBV11-3	TRBD2	TRBJ2-1	.	TGTGCCAGCAGCGAAGGACTAGCGGGAGTGGCCTTTTATGAGCAGTTCTTC	CASSEGLAGVAFYEQFF
TRBV4-3	TRBD1	TRBJ1-5	.	TGCGCCAGCAGCCTCCAGGCAGGGGGTCGTCAGCCCCAGCATTTT	CASSLQAGGRQPQHF
TRBV4-2	.	TRBJ2-4	.	TGTGCCAGCAGCCAAGAAGGGGGGGCCCCCAAAAACATTCAGTACTTC	CASSQEGGAPKNIQYF
TRBV7-6	TRBD2	TRBJ2-3	.	TGTGCCAGCAGCTTAGAACCTAGCGGGAATGTCTGGTCGCAGTATTTT	CASSLEPSGNVWSQYF
TRBV27	.	TRBJ2-3	.	TGTGCCAGCAGTCCCGACTATACCCCGGATACGCAGTATTTT	CASSPDYTPDTQYF
TRBV6-6	TRBD1	TRBJ1-1	.	TGTGCCAGCAGTTCAGGGACAGGGCGGGTTTTAACTGAAGCTTTCTTT	CASSSGTGRVLTEAFF
TRBV4-2	TRBD2	TRBJ2-1	once	TGTGCCAGCACTACCCCGACTAGCTCTCATGAGCAGTTCTTC	CASTTPTSSHEQFF
TRBV19	TRBD2	TRBJ2-1	few	TGTGCCAGTAGTTTGGTAGCGGGACCCTACAATGAGCAGTTCTTC	CASSLVAGPYNEQFF
TRBV6-6	TRBD1	TRBJ1-2	.	TGTGCCAGCAGCCCCCGGGCGGACAGGGGATATTTTGGCTACACCTTC	CASSPRADRGYFGYTF
TRBV7-9	TRBD2	TRBJ2-1	.	TGTGCCAGCAGCCCGACTAGCGGGGTTACCTCCTACAATGAGCAGTTCTTC	CASSPTSGVTSYNEQFF
TRBV5-5	.	TRBJ1-5	once	TGTGCCAGCAGCTTGGTAGGACTTCAGCCCCAGCATTTT	CASSLVGLQPQHF
TRBV11-2	TRBD1	TRBJ1-4	.	TGTGCCAGCAGCGTCATCAGGGGGCCTAATGAAAAACTGTTTTTT	CASSVIRGPNEKLFF
TRBV6-5	TRBD1	TRBJ2-7	.	TGTGCCAGCACCCCAGGGACAGGGCATTACGAGCAGTACTTC	CASTPGTGHYEQYF
TRBV7-9	.	TRBJ2-3	.	TGTGCCAGCAGCTTGGGACTTTATACAGATACGCAGTATTTT	CASSLGLYTDTQYF
TRBV5-5	.	TRBJ1-1	.	TGTGCCAGCAGCTTGGGAGGGAACACTGAAGCTTTCTTT	CASSLGGNTEAFF
TRBV28	.	TRBJ2-5	.	TGTGCCAGCAGTTTATCAGGGGTTCGGTTTCAAGAGACCCAGTACTTC	CASSLSGVRFQETQYF
TRBV30	TRBD2	TRBJ2-7	.	TGTGCCTGGATTGCTAGCGGAGACTACGAGCAGTACTTC	CAWIASGDYEQYF
TRBV30	TRBD1	TRBJ1-4	.	TGTGCCTGGAGGGACAGGGCAACTAATGAAAAACTGTTTTTT	CAWRDRATNEKLFF
TRBV9	.	TRBJ1-3	.	TGTGCCAGCAGCAGTTGGACAGTACGGAACACCATATATTTT	CASSSWTVRNTIYF
TRBV27	.	TRBJ1-5	.	TGTGCCAGCAGTTTATTAGTCCCGGGAGGGGACTACCAGCCCCAGCATTTT	CASSLLVPGGDYQPQHF
TRBV23-1	TRBD1	TRBJ1-2	.	TGCGCCAGCCCACAACCGGGACAGGGGTTGGGTGGCTACACCTTC	CASPQPGQGLGGYTF
TRBV4-1	TRBD1	TRBJ1-5	.	TGCGCCAGCAGCCACATTGGTACAGGGGAACAGCCCCAGCATTTT	CASSHIGTGEQPQHF
TRBV2	.	TRBJ2-7	.	TGTGCCAGCGGCGGGACGGGGAGCTCCTACGAGCAGTACTTC	CASGGTGSSYEQYF
TRBV9	.	TRBJ2-1	.	TGTGCCAGCAGCGTAGTTTCGCGGCCCGATGAGCAGTTCTTC	CASSVVSRPDEQFF
TRBV7-9	.	TRBJ2-1	.	TGTGCCAGCAGCTTAGTGAGCGGCCTCTCCTACAATGAGCAGTTCTTC	CASSLVSGLSYNEQFF
TRBV30	.	TRBJ2-7	.	TGTGCCTGGGGTAACACCAACGAGCAGTACTTC	CAWGNTNEQYF
TRBV27	.	TRBJ1-5	.	TGTGCCAGCAGTTCTACAGGGTACTTGTCCAATCAGCCCCAGCATTTT	CASSSTGYLSNQPQHF
TRBV10-3	.	TRBJ1-1	few	TGTGCCATCAGTACCCCGGGAGCCACTGAAGCTTTCTTT	CAISTPGATEAFF
TRBV28	.	TRBJ1-5	.	TGTGCCAGCAGGGGGACTTATAGCAATCAGCCCCAGCATTTT	CASRGTYSNQPQHF
TRBV27	TRBD2	TRBJ2-7	.	TGTGCCAGCAGTTTACAAGCGGGACCCTACGAGCAGTACTTC	CASSLQAGPYEQYF
TRBV19	.	TRBJ2-7	.	TGTGCCAGTAGTAACCCAGAGACAGGCAACTACGAGCAGTACTTC	CASSNPETGNYEQYF